The rows below give T cell receptor beta chains drawn from one sample of a study of cytomegalovirus exposure and HLA in healthy donors. This table comes from immunoSEQ multiplex PCR, and its TCRdb copy is limited to in-frame clones, with some not included. The data contain about 160,000 clones, roughly nine tenths of them singletons. Sequenced material: PBMCs. Receptors originate from a woman in her twenties or thirties in good health and CMV-seronegative. Both conserved end residues are part of each CDR3. A D gene is named only where the DNA matches it firmly.

J gene	D gene	V gene	CDR3 DNA	CDR3 protein
TRBJ2-7	TRBD2	TRBV11-2	TGTGCCAGCACCATCAGCGGGGGCCCCTACGAGCAGTACTTC	CASTISGGPYEQYF
TRBJ2-2	NA	TRBV5-6	TGTGCCAGCGGCGGAGGGGAGTGGTACACCGGGGAGCTGTTTTTT	CASGGGEWYTGELFF
TRBJ1-1	NA	TRBV6-1	TGTGCCAGCAGTCGACAGTCATATGAAGCTTTCTTT	CASSRQSYEAFF
TRBJ2-5	NA	TRBV5-6	TGTGCCAGCAGCTTGCCGGGAGTACAAGAGACCCAGTACTTC	CASSLPGVQETQYF
TRBJ2-7	NA	TRBV14	TGTGCCAGCAGCCAAGATCCGTGGGGCTACGAGCAGTACTTC	CASSQDPWGYEQYF
TRBJ1-1	TRBD1	TRBV4-2	TGTGCCAGCAGCCGCGACAGGGGGAAGAACACTGAAGCTTTCTTT	CASSRDRGKNTEAFF
TRBJ1-6	NA	TRBV4-3	TGCGCCAGCAGCCAAACACTGTCGGCGGGGAATTCACCCCTCCACTTT	CASSQTLSAGNSPLHF
TRBJ1-2	NA	TRBV2	TGTGCCAGCGGCAGGGACTCCTATGGCTACACCTTC	CASGRDSYGYTF
TRBJ1-1	NA	TRBV6-5	TGTGCCAGCAGTTGGGGTTCCGTCACTGAAGCTTTCTTT	CASSWGSVTEAFF
TRBJ2-1	TRBD1	TRBV4-3	TGCGCCAGCAGCCCGAGCTGGGCAGGGGGTGGCAATGAGCAGTTCTTC	CASSPSWAGGGNEQFF
TRBJ2-3	TRBD2	TRBV5-4	TGTGCCAGCAGCTTGTGGGGCCCCGGCGGGGGAGGCACAGATACGCAGTATTTT	CASSLWGPGGGGTDTQYF
TRBJ2-2	NA	TRBV15	TGTGCCACCAGCAGAGATACCCGGGGGGGGGAGCTGTTTTTT	CATSRDTRGGELFF
TRBJ1-1	NA	TRBV7-2	TGTGCCAGCAGCAACCTGCTGGAAGCTTTCTTT	CASSNLLEAFF
TRBJ2-3	NA	TRBV27	TGTGCCAGCAGTTTTTCGGGGGAAGTCACAGATACGCAGTATTTT	CASSFSGEVTDTQYF
TRBJ2-7	TRBD1	TRBV5-1	TGCGCCAGCAGCTTGGGACCCCGGGACAGGGGTGGCGAGCAGTACTTC	CASSLGPRDRGGEQYF